Shown below are 30 T cell receptor beta chains from a single sample sequenced in a study of vaccination and CD4 T cells after COVID-19 (dated by TCRdb to between 2021 and 2024). These receptors' targets are unknown. The library was built by means of PCR. The sequencing machine was an Illumina iSeq 100. TCR sequencing of DNA from cultured CD4+ T cells used the Oncomine TCR Beta short-read assay at the Johns Hopkins FTIC core. TCRdb handled the public reads itself, with Q25 trimming in fastp and clone calling in MiXCR, and kept productive beta chains. All rows with the same CDR3 protein become a single entry with the most common DNA and genes. Here the sample has 20,000 or so distinct CDR3 sequences; 67% occur a single time. The ten top clones hold about 7.1% of the sample. The meaning of the sample's treatment or condition label: roughly nine-day PBMC culture with coronavirus spike peptide pools or control peptides (ViraFEST assay).

Sequencing used CD4+ T cells from blood, cultured in vitro. The receptors originated from a human donor who had recovered from COVID-19.

This sequence joins TRBV5-4 and TRBJ1-1; D is possibly TRBD1 (5 bases). Germline CDR1 and CDR2: SGHNT and YYREEE (reference sequence). Deletions cut 2 bases from V and 0 bases from J, with 8 bases between. CDR3 size: 14 residues. As DNA, the CDR3 is TGTGCCAGCAGCTTTGGGGCTGTGAACACTGAAGCTTTCTTT. Translated, it gives CASSFGAVNTEAFF.

The rearrangement links TRBV6-1 to TRBJ1-5; D possibly corresponds to TRBD1 (5 bases). V lost 6 bases to trimming and J lost 5 bases, with 17 bases between them. In germline, CDR1 is MNHNS, CDR2 SASEGT. This CDR3 contains 15 residues. CDR3 in DNA: TGTGCCAGCAGCACACGGGGGGGGGTGGATCAGCCCCAGCATTTT. Its translation: CASSTRGGVDQPQHF.

The chain has TRBV6-2 or TRBV6-3 and TRBJ2-7; D not certain. Deletions cut 6 bases from V and 6 bases from J, with 15 bases between. This CDR3 is 13 amino acids long. CDR1 and CDR2 (germline): MNHEY, SVGEGT. CDR3 coding DNA: TGTGCCAGCAGCTCAGAAGGGATGCGCGAGCAGTACTTC. This sequence encodes CASSSEGMREQYF.

The chain combines TRBV11-2 with TRBJ2-7; 8 bases map to TRBD2. The CDR3 consists of 16 residues. V lost 3 bases, J lost 0 bases, and 7 bases stayed unmatched. Germline V gene data show CDR1 as SGHAT and CDR2 as FQNNGV. CDR3 sequence: CASSFSAGDLSYEQYF. The CDR3 DNA reads TGTGCCAGCAGCTTTTCAGCGGGAGACCTCTCCTACGAGCAGTACTTC.

This clonotype was detected a few times. The chain recombines TRBV15 with TRBJ1-3; D unclear. The germline V and J ends were trimmed by 6 bases and 7 bases, with 16 bases remaining between them. The CDR3 sequence is 14 residues long. The germline CDR1 and CDR2 sequences are LNHNV and YYDKDF (reference sequence). CDR3 nucleotide sequence: TGTGCCACCAGTATCTCTGGCCGGTGGAACACCATATATTTT. It specifies CATSISGRWNTIYF.

The gene calls are TRBV12-3 or TRBV12-4 and TRBJ1-2, with 7 positions matching TRBD1. The CDR3 is made up of 14 amino acids. J was trimmed by 0 bases and V by 6 bases; bases with no gene match: 4. The CDR3 loop reads CASRDTGANYGYTF. CDR3 bases: TGTGCCAGCAGAGATACAGGGGCTAACTATGGCTACACCTTC.

DNA for the CDR3: TGCAGTGCTAGATACCGGACTAGCGGGAGGATCACCTACAATGAGCAGTTCTTC. It encodes CSARYRTSGRITYNEQFF. This chain uses TRBV20-1 with TRBJ2-1, with 14 bases that match TRBD2. The CDR3 consists of 18 residues. Germline lookup yields CDR1 DFQATT and CDR2 SNEGSKA (reference sequence). J lost 2 bases, V lost 2 bases, and 8 bases had no gene match.

The chain carries TRBV5-6 and TRBJ2-5; 7 nucleotides match TRBD2. V was clipped by 1 base and J by 0 bases; unmatched bases: 21. This CDR3 has 21 amino acids. CDR1 SGHDT and CDR2 YYEEEE come from the germline V gene. The CDR3, as DNA: TGTGCCAGCAGCTTGCTGGCGCGTCTAGCGGACCTCCGGGGGGACCAAGAGACCCAGTACTTC. It specifies CASSLLARLADLRGDQETQYF.

The rearrangement links TRBV7-2 to TRBJ2-2; 11 positions match TRBD2. The germline V gene encodes CDR1 SGHTA and CDR2 FQGNSA. Germline trimming cut 5 bases from V and 5 bases from J; bases unmatched to any gene: 10. The CDR3 extends over 17 amino acids. This CDR3 is CASSDTIAGGVTGELFF. CDR3 bases: TGTGCCAGCAGCGATACTATAGCGGGAGGGGTGACCGGGGAGCTGTTTTTT.

The J gene is TRBJ1-2, the V gene TRBV5-6, with D perhaps TRBD1 (6 bases). V gave up 0 bases and J gave up 8 bases, with 11 bases separating them. This CDR3 has 13 residues. Germline-derived CDR1 and CDR2 are SGHDT and YYEEEE. This chain's CDR3 is CASSLAGGRGYTF. CDR3 DNA: TGTGCCAGCAGCTTGGCCGGGGGGCGCGGCTACACCTTC. Full variable domain (outside the CDR3, taken from reference TRBV5-6 and TRBJ1-2): DAGVTQSPTHLIKTRGQQVTLRCSPKSGHDTVSWYQQALGQGPQFIFQYYEEEERQRGNFPDRFSGHQFPNYSSELNVNALLLGDSALYLCASSLAGGRGYTFGSGTRLTVV.

The rearrangement links TRBV7-2 to TRBJ2-7, with D perhaps TRBD2 (5 bases). V was trimmed by 4 bases and J by 0 bases, leaving 13 bases between them. There are 15 residues in the CDR3. The germline gives CDR1 SGHTA, CDR2 FQGNSA. In DNA, the CDR3 is TGTGCCAGCAGCTATGGAGGAAGGAGCTCCTACGAGCAGTACTTC. Translated, it gives CASSYGGRSSYEQYF.

The chain carries TRBV15 and TRBJ2-2; D uncertain. The germline V and J ends were trimmed by 1 base and 4 bases, with 7 bases remaining between them. This CDR3 has 14 amino acids. The germline CDR1 and CDR2 sequences are LNHNV and YYDKDF (reference sequence). CDR3 in amino acids: CATSRVRGTGELFF. The DNA for the CDR3 is TGTGCCACCAGCAGAGTTCGAGGCACCGGGGAGCTGTTTTTT.

In its sample, this clonotype was seen a few times. V and J are TRBV27 and TRBJ1-2, with 8 nucleotides matching TRBD1. J was trimmed by 4 bases and V by 2 bases; bases with no gene match: 12. Per the germline V gene, CDR1 is MNHEY and CDR2 is SMNVEV (reference sequence). This CDR3 is 17 amino acids long. CDR3 bases: TGTGCCAGCAGTTTACGGGCGACAGGGGTTGGGGGCTATGGCTACACCTTC. Encoded protein: CASSLRATGVGGYGYTF.

This sequence joins TRBV24-1 and TRBJ1-5; D gene unclear. Germline values: CDR1 KGHDR, CDR2 SFDVKD. V was shortened by 4 bases and J by 3 bases, with 6 bases between the two germline ends. The CDR3 length is 13 residues. CDR3 sequence reads: CATSDRNNQPQHF. The CDR3, as DNA: TGTGCCACCAGTGACCGGAACAATCAGCCCCAGCATTTT.

This clonotype was observed a few times. This rearrangement joins TRBV10-2 to TRBJ1-6, with 7 positions matching TRBD1. Trimming took 7 bases from V and 7 from J; bases not matched to a gene: 10. CDR1 and CDR2 (germline): WSHSY, SAAADI. This CDR3 region has 15 residues. CDR3 DNA sequence: TGCGCCAGCACCCGGGGGGCAGGGGGGAATTCACCCCTCCACTTT. It codes for CASTRGAGGNSPLHF.

The V and J genes are TRBV5-1 and TRBJ2-4; 7 nucleotides agree with TRBD1. Trimming took 4 bases from V and 6 from J; bases not matched to a gene: 10. The CDR3 consists of 15 residues. The germline CDR1 and CDR2 sequences are SGHRS and YFSETQ. For the CDR3, the DNA is TGCGCCAGCAGCCCGAGACAGGGATGGGGAAACATTCAGTACTTC. Its translation is CASSPRQGWGNIQYF.

The chain links TRBV19 to TRBJ1-5, with D uncertain. This CDR3 contains 14 residues. Germline CDR1 is LNHDA and CDR2 is SQIVND (reference sequence). The ends were cut back, 3 bases at V and 2 bases at J, with 8 bases in the middle. Here the CDR3 reads CASSIRDGNQPQHF. CDR3 coding DNA: TGTGCCAGTAGTATCCGGGATGGCAATCAGCCCCAGCATTTT.

The chain carries TRBV4-1 and TRBJ1-1; TRBD1 agrees at 7 bases. This CDR3 is built from 15 residues. The trim removed 5 bases at V and 4 bases at J, leaving 10 bases unmatched. The germline V gene encodes CDR1 MGHRA and CDR2 YSYEKL. The CDR3 sequence is CASSTTSQGGTEAFF. DNA of the CDR3: TGCGCCAGCAGCACCACCTCCCAGGGGGGCACTGAAGCTTTCTTT.

This sequence joins TRBV28 and TRBJ2-5; D may be TRBD2 (7 bases). The germline CDR1 and CDR2 sequences are MDHEN and SYDVKM. The V end was cut by 5 bases, the J end by 5 bases, with 18 bases between. The CDR3 has 15 residues. The CDR3 DNA reads TGTGCCAGCAGTACCATTTCCGGGGGGCGGGAGACCCAGTACTTC. Its translation is CASSTISGGRETQYF.

The chain carries TRBV20-1 and TRBJ2-5; TRBD1 matches 7 bases. This CDR3 has 13 amino acids. V shed 7 bases, J shed 5 bases, and the junction held 10 bases outside the gene matches. CDR1 is DFQATT and CDR2 is SNEGSKA in the germline V gene (reference sequence). CDR3 region: CSDRGTGEETQYF. For the CDR3, the DNA is TGCAGTGACAGAGGCACAGGGGAGGAGACCCAGTACTTC.

This chain connects TRBV15 to TRBJ2-5; 7 bases align to TRBD2. This CDR3 is built from 15 residues. V was pared by 8 bases and J by 5 bases, with 14 bases of the junction left unmatched. The germline V gene has CDR1 LNHNV and CDR2 YYDKDF (reference sequence). The CDR3 spells CATGPRAGAVETQYF. CDR3 DNA: TGTGCCACCGGCCCCCGGGCGGGAGCTGTGGAGACCCAGTACTTC.

The CDR3 spells CAWSLGLGYGYTF. The CDR3 DNA follows: TGTGCCTGGAGTCTGGGGCTCGGGTATGGCTACACCTTC. The genes are TRBV30 and TRBJ1-2; tentatively, D is TRBD1 (5 bases). V was pared by 2 bases and J by 5 bases, with 12 bases between. The germline V gene encodes CDR1 GTSNPN and CDR2 SVGIG (reference sequence). The CDR3 extends over 13 amino acids.

The chain is built from TRBV28 and TRBJ2-5; TRBD2 matches 7 bases. The CDR3 is 13 amino acids. The germline V gene has CDR1 MDHEN and CDR2 SYDVKM. V gave up 10 bases and J gave up 5 bases; unmatched junction bases: 10. The CDR3 here is CATRWEGLETQYF. CDR3 nucleotides: TGTGCCACCCGGTGGGAGGGCCTGGAGACCCAGTACTTC. The variable domain in full, with the rest retrieved from reference TRBV28 and TRBJ2-5, is DVKVTQSSRYLVKRTGEKVFLECVQDMDHENMFWYRQDPGLGLRLIYFSYDVKMKEKGDIPEGYSVSREKKERFSLILESASTNQTSMYLCATRWEGLETQYFGPGTRLLVL.

This chain joins TRBV29-1 and TRBJ2-7, with D possibly being TRBD1 (5 bases). The germline gives CDR1 SQVTM, CDR2 ANQGSEA. CDR3 size: 13 residues. V lost 3 bases to trimming and J lost 0 bases, with 9 bases between them. DNA of the CDR3: TGCAGCGTTGAGGGGCGACACTCCTACGAGCAGTACTTC. As protein: CSVEGRHSYEQYF.

The chain has TRBV7-2 and TRBJ2-1; 11 bases match TRBD2. The trim removed 5 bases at V and 3 bases at J, leaving 6 bases unmatched. The V gene's germline CDR1 is SGHTA and CDR2 FQGNSA. This CDR3 contains 16 residues. CDR3 nucleotide sequence: TGTGCCAGCAGCCCACGGACTAGCGGGCGCTACAATGAGCAGTTCTTC. It encodes CASSPRTSGRYNEQFF.

The chain uses TRBV12-3 or TRBV12-4 and TRBJ2-3; perhaps TRBD2 as D (6 bases). There are 16 residues in the CDR3. V was shortened by 6 bases and J by 2 bases, with 18 bases between the two germline ends. For the CDR3, the DNA is TGTGCCAGCAGACTTCAGACGGCGGGATCCACAGATACGCAGTATTTT. As protein: CASRLQTAGSTDTQYF.

The chain employs TRBV20-1 and TRBJ1-4; possible D gene TRBD1, 6 bases. This CDR3 is built from 14 residues. V dropped 4 bases and J dropped 7 bases, with 16 bases sitting between them. CDR1 is DFQATT and CDR2 is SNEGSKA in the germline V gene (reference sequence). CDR3 sequence reads: CSATSGGGSEKLFF. In nucleotides, the CDR3 is TGCAGTGCTACATCCGGGGGGGGCTCTGAAAAACTGTTTTTT.

The chain uses TRBV7-2 and TRBJ2-2; possibly TRBD1 for D (5 bases). Germline assignment: CDR1 SGHTA and CDR2 FQGNSA. The CDR3 is 14 amino acids. V was clipped by 5 bases and J by 6 bases, with 13 bases between them. In DNA form, the CDR3 reads TGTGCCAGCAGCCTTAAAGGGGCGGCCGGGGAGCTGTTTTTT. Its translation: CASSLKGAAGELFF.

The CDR3, as DNA: TGTGCCACCAGTGAATCAGCGGGAGGAAGGGACGAGCAGTACTTC. Translating it yields CATSESAGGRDEQYF. This sequence joins TRBV24-1 and TRBJ2-7; 9 nucleotides align to TRBD2. Germline V gene sequence: CDR1 KGHDR, CDR2 SFDVKD. The J segment lost 5 bases and the V segment lost 4 bases, leaving 8 bases of the junction unmatched. The CDR3 spans 15 residues.

This chain links TRBV20-1 with TRBJ2-5, with TRBD2 identical over 7 bases. The CDR3 totals 15 residues. Germline V lookup: CDR1 DFQATT, CDR2 SNEGSKA (reference sequence). Trimming cost V 5 bases and J 2 bases; bases outside gene matches: 11. In nucleotides, the CDR3 is TGCAGTGCTTATCAACTAGCGAATCTACAAGAGACCCAGTACTTC. It specifies CSAYQLANLQETQYF.